This TCR beta chain was recorded in a study of blood T cell repertoires in COVID-19. Whole-study context: Acute and convalescent COVID-19 specimens originated in the United States, Italy and Spain. The analysed material was cDNA or gDNA that came from T cells, B-cell-depleted T cells, or PBMCs.

Original methodology: Estimation of nucleated cell counts relied on the amplification of reference gene primers. Assay used: immunoSEQ multiplex PCR; TCRdb lists only in-frame clones, some missing. Clone size and the V and J calls come from that table; the DNA yielded D and trimming. The sample records roughly 170,000 clones, around 78% being singletons. The sample holds a few counts of this clone. Cohort assignment relied on participant-reported clinical history. The trim removed 3 bases at V and 4 bases at J, leaving 4 bases unmatched. The germline CDR1 and CDR2 sequences are SGDLS and YYNGEE. The CDR3 length is 15 residues.

The clonotype originates from a woman aged 50 to 65 who had recovered from COVID-19. Sample: PBMCs or T cells enriched from blood (not recorded which). The rearrangement joins TRBV9 to TRBJ2-3, with 11 positions matching TRBD1. Here the CDR3 reads CASSGTGGSADTQYF. CDR3 sequence (DNA): TGTGCCAGCAGCGGGACAGGGGGCTCGGCAGATACGCAGTATTTT. Full variable domain (outside the CDR3, taken from reference TRBV9 and TRBJ2-3): DSGVTQTPKHLITATGQRVTLRCSPRSGDLSVYWYQQSLDQGLQFLIQYYNGEERAKGNILERFSAQQFPDLHSELNLSSLELGDSALYFCASSGTGGSADTQYFGPGTRLTVL.